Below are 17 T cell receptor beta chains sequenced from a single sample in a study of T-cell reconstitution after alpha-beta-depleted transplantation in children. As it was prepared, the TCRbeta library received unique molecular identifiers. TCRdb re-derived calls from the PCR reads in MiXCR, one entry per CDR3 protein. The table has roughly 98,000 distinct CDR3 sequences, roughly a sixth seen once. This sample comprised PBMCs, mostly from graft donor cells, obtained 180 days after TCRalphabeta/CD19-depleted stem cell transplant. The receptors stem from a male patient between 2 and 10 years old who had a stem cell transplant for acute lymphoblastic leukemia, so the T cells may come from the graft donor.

CDR3 DNA sequence: TGTGCCAGCAGCTTGGTTGGAGGGGCGCCCACAGATACGCAGTATTTT. Protein product: CASSLVGGAPTDTQYF. This chain uses TRBV11-2 with TRBJ2-3; a weak D match, TRBD2 (6 bases). Trimming pared 3 bases from V and 2 bases from J, leaving 15 bases between. Germline loops: CDR1 SGHAT, CDR2 FQNNGV. The CDR3 has 16 amino acids.

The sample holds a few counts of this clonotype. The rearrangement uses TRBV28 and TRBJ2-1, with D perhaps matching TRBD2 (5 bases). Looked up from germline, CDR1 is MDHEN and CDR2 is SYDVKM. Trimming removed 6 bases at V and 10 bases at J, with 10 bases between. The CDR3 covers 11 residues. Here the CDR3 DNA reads TGTGCCAGCAGCATAAAGCGGGAGCAGTTCTTC. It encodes CASSIKREQFF.

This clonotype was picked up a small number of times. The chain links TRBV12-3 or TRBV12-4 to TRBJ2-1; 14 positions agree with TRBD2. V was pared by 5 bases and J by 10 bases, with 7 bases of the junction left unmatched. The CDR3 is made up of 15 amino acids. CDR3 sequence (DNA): TGTGCCAGCAGTGGTTGGACTAGCGGGGGGCCCGAGCAGTTCTTC. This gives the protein CASSGWTSGGPEQFF.

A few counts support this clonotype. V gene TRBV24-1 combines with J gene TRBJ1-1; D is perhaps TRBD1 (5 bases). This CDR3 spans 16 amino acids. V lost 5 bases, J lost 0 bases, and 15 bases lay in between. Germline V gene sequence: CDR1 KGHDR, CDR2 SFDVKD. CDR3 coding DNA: TGTGCCACCAGTGGGGGGAGAGAAGTCCTGAACACTGAAGCTTTCTTT. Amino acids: CATSGGREVLNTEAFF.

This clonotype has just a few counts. This chain's CDR3 is CASSRGTGLHEQYF. In DNA, the CDR3 is TGTGCCAGCAGCCGAGGGACAGGGTTACACGAGCAGTACTTC. V is TRBV27 and J is TRBJ2-7; 9 bases are a match to TRBD1. Germline CDR1 reads MNHEY; CDR2 reads SMNVEV (reference sequence). The CDR3 is 14 amino acids. The V gene end was trimmed by 6 bases and the J gene end by 5 bases; junction bases not matched to a gene: 8.

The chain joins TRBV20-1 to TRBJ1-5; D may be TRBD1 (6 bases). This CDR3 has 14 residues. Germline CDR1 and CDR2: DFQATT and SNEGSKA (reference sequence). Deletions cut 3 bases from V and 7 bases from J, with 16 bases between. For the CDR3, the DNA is TGCAGTGCTAGGGGGGGGGCGGAAGACCAGCCCCAGCATTTT. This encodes CSARGGAEDQPQHF.

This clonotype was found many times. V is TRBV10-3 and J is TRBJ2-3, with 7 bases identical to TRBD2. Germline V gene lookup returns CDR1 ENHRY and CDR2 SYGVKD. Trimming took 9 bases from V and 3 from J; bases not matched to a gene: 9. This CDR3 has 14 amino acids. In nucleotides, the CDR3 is TGTGCCATTCGGGAACTAGCGAGTACAGATACGCAGTATTTT. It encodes CAIRELASTDTQYF.

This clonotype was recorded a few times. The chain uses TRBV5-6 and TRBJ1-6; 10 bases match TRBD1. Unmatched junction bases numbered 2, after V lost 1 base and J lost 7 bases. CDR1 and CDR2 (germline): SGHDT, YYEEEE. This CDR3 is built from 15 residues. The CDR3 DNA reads TGTGCCAGCAGCTTGCGGGGACAGGGGAATTCACCCCTCCACTTT. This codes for CASSLRGQGNSPLHF.

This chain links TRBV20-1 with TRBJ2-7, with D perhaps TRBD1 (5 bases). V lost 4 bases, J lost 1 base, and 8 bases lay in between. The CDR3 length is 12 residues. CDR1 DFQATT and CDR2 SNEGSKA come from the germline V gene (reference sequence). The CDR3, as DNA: TGCAGTGCTATCCAGGGATCCTACGAGCAGTACTTC. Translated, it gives CSAIQGSYEQYF.

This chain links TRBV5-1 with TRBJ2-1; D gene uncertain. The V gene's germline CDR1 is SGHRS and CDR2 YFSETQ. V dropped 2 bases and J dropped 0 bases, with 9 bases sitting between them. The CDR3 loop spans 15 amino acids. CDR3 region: CASSFALGSYNEQFF. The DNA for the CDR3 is TGCGCCAGCAGCTTCGCCCTGGGCTCCTACAATGAGCAGTTCTTC.

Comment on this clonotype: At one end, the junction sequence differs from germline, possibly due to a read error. CDR3 loop: CASSHGSHQPSRDF. CDR3 nucleotides: TGTGCCAGCAGCCACGGGAGCCATCAGCCCAGCAGGGATTTT. The V and J genes are TRBV5-6 and TRBJ2-3, with D perhaps matching TRBD2 (6 bases). Germline V CDR1 and CDR2: SGHDT, YYEEEE. This CDR3 is built from 14 residues. Combining the CDR3 with reference TRBV5-6 and TRBJ2-3 gives the whole variable domain DAGVTQSPTHLIKTRGQQVTLRCSPKSGHDTVSWYQQALGQGPQFIFQYYEEEERQRGNFPDRFSGHQFPNYSSELNVNALLLGDSALYLCASSHGSHQPSRDFGPGTRLTVL.

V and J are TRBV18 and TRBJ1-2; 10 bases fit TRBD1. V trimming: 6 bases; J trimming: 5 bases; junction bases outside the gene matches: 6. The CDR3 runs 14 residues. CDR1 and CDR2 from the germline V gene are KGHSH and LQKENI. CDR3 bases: TGTGCCAGCTCGGACCGGGACAGGGGATATGGCTACACCTTC. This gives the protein CASSDRDRGYGYTF.

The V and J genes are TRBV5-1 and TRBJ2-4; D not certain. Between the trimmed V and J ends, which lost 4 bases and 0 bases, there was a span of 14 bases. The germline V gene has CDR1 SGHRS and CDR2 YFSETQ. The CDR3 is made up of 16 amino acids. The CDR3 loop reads CASSTHDLLAKNIQYF. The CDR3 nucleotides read TGCGCCAGCAGCACCCACGACCTACTAGCCAAAAACATTCAGTACTTC.

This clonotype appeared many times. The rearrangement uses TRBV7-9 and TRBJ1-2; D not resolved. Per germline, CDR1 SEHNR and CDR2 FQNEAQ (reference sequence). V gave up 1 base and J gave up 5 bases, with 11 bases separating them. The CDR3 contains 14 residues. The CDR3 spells CASSLDPGWYGYTF. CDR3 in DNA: TGTGCCAGCAGCTTAGACCCTGGATGGTATGGCTACACCTTC.

In DNA, the CDR3 is TGTGCCAGCTCAGGCAGAACAGCATTCCAAGAGACCCAGTACTTC. Residues: CASSGRTAFQETQYF. The V gene is TRBV18, the J gene TRBJ2-5; D gene uncertain. The CDR3 consists of 15 residues. Germline V gene sequence: CDR1 KGHSH, CDR2 LQKENI. V lost 5 bases, J lost 1 base, and 14 bases lay in between.

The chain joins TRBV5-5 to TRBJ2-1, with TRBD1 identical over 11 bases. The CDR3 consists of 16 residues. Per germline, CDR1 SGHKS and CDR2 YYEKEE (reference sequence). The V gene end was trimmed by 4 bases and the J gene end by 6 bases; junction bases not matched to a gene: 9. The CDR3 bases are TGTGCCAGCAGCCCGAATGGACAGGGGGCCGTCAATGAGCAGTTCTTC. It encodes CASSPNGQGAVNEQFF.

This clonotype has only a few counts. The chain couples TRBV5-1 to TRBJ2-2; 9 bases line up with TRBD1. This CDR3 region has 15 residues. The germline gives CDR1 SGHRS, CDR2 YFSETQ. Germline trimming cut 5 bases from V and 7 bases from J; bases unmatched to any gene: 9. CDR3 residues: CASRTGGVQSGELFF. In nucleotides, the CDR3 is TGCGCCAGCAGAACAGGGGGCGTTCAAAGCGGGGAGCTGTTTTTT.